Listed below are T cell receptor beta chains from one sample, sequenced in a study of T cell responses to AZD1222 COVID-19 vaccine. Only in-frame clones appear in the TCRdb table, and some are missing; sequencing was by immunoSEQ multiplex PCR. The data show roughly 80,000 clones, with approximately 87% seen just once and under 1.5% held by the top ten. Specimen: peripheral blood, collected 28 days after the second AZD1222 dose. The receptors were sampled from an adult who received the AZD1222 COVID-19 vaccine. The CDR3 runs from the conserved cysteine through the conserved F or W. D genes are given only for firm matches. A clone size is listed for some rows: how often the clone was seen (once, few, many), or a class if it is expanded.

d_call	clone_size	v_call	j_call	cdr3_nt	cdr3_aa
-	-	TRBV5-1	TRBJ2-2	TGCGCCAGCAGCTTGACCCTATCCGGGGAGCTGTTTTTT	CASSLTLSGELFF
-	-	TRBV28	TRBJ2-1	TGTGCCAGCAGTTTAAGGGACCCGCCCCGCCTTTACAATGAGCAGTTCTTC	CASSLRDPPRLYNEQFF
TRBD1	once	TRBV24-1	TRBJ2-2	TGTGCCACCATGACAGGGGACACCGGGGAGCTGTTTTTT	CATMTGDTGELFF
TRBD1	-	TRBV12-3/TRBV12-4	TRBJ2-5	TGTGCCAGCAGTTACGGGGACAGGGAGACCCAGTACTTC	CASSYGDRETQYF
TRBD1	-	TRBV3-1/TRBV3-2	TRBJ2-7	TGTGCCAGCAGCCGAGGGACAGGGGGCTACGAGCAGTACTTC	CASSRGTGGYEQYF
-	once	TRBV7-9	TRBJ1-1	TGTGCCAGCGGGGTTAGGGCAACCCCGACCACTGAAGCTTTCTTT	CASGVRATPTTEAFF
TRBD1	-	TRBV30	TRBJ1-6	TGTGCCTGGAGTGTACTGCGGGGGACAGGGAGGAATTCACCCCTCCACTTT	CAWSVLRGTGRNSPLHF
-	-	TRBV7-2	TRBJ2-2	TGTGCCAGCAGCCCCACCGGGACACCCGGGGAGCTGTTTTTT	CASSPTGTPGELFF
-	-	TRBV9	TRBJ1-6	TGTGCCAGCAGCGTGGGGGGGAGCGCCTATAATTCACCCCTCCACTTT	CASSVGGSAYNSPLHF
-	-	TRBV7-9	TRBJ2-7	TGTGCCAGCAGCTTCCCCGGGTTTAAGGAAGAGCAGTACTTC	CASSFPGFKEEQYF
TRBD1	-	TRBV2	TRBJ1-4	TGTGCCAGCAGCGAGGGACAGCTTACTAATGAAAAACTGTTTTTT	CASSEGQLTNEKLFF
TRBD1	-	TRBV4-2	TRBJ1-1	TGTGCCAGCACCTTCGCCGGGACAGACCAGAACACTGAAGCTTTCTTT	CASTFAGTDQNTEAFF
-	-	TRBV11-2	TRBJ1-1	TGTGCCACCCGAGACGGAGTGAACACTGAAGCTTTCTTT	CATRDGVNTEAFF
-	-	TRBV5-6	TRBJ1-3	TGTGCCAGCAGCTTGCCCGGGTTGAGCTCTGGAAACACCATATATTTT	CASSLPGLSSGNTIYF
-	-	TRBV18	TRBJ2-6	TGTGCCAGCTCACCTAACGGGGGCGCTGGGGCCAACGTCCTGACTTTC	CASSPNGGAGANVLTF
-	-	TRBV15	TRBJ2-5	TGTGCCACCAGCACCAGACAGCAAGAGACCCAGTACTTC	CATSTRQQETQYF